This is a list of T cell receptor beta chains from one sample in a study of T cells after yellow fever vaccination. TCRdb re-called the 5' RACE reads through MiXCR, storing one row per CDR3 protein. The table includes about 300,000 distinct CDR3 sequences, around 6.8% detected once. Here the sequenced sample was PBMCs, taken more than 40 days after the first yellow fever vaccination. Receptors originate from a man aged 18 to 30 who received the YFV17D yellow fever vaccine. CDR3s include the opening cysteine and the closing phenylalanine or tryptophan. The order of the fields is D gene, clone size, J gene, V gene, CDR3 protein, CDR3 DNA. The D gene is left open where the match is weak. Size values are once, few and many counts, or a class for expanded clones, and some rows have none.

.	.	TRBJ2-5	TRBV5-1	CASSLGAGPRETQYF	TGCGCCAGCAGCTTGGGTGCGGGGCCTAGAGAGACCCAGTACTTC
TRBD2	.	TRBJ2-1	TRBV11-1	CASSRGLGTSGGAYEQFF	TGTGCCAGCAGCCGCGGCCTTGGGACTAGCGGGGGGGCGTATGAGCAGTTCTTC
.	many	TRBJ2-5	TRBV7-2	CASKTGTLETQYF	TGTGCCAGCAAGACCGGGACCCTAGAGACCCAGTACTTC
.	few	TRBJ2-1	TRBV27	CASSLAPPPYNEQFF	TGTGCCAGCAGTTTAGCCCCACCCCCCTACAATGAGCAGTTCTTC
.	few	TRBJ2-5	TRBV7-2	CASSTRGPETQYF	TGTGCCAGCAGCACCCGCGGGCCAGAGACCCAGTACTTC
.	.	TRBJ1-2	TRBV7-2	CASSFMTVYGYTF	TGTGCCAGCAGCTTCATGACAGTCTACGGCTACACCTTC
TRBD1	many	TRBJ2-1	TRBV10-3	CAISGLYRGQNNEQFF	TGTGCCATCAGTGGCTTATACAGGGGGCAGAACAATGAGCAGTTCTTC
.	many	TRBJ2-7	TRBV27	CASSDSLGYEQYF	TGTGCCAGCTCGGACTCCTTAGGTTACGAGCAGTACTTC
.	.	TRBJ2-5	TRBV12-5	CASGLGRETQYF	TGTGCTAGTGGCCTGGGGAGAGAGACCCAGTACTTC
TRBD1	.	TRBJ2-1	TRBV15	CATSRDVDRVYNEQFF	TGTGCCACCAGCAGAGATGTGGACAGGGTCTACAATGAGCAGTTCTTC
TRBD1	.	TRBJ1-2	TRBV20-1	CRAVTGAGGYTF	TGCAGGGCCGTGACAGGGGCGGGAGGCTACACCTTC
.	.	TRBJ2-5	TRBV7-6	CASSLSPREETQYF	TGTGCCAGCAGCTTAAGTCCCAGGGAAGAGACCCAGTACTTC
.	many	TRBJ1-2	TRBV7-9	CASSLGVGGYTF	TGTGCCAGCAGCTTAGGCGTGGGAGGCTACACCTTC
.	few	TRBJ2-1	TRBV15	CATSTQGRNEQFF	TGTGCCACCAGCACCCAGGGGAGAAATGAGCAGTTCTTC
.	many	TRBJ2-3	TRBV9	CASSVYGADTQYF	TGTGCCAGCAGCGTATACGGGGCGGATACGCAGTATTTT
.	.	TRBJ2-5	TRBV5-1	CASSLSSPYQETQYF	TGCGCCAGCAGCTTGTCGAGTCCGTACCAAGAGACCCAGTACTTC
.	.	TRBJ2-1	TRBV12-3/TRBV12-4	CASSDNRAHSSGQFF	TGTGCCAGCAGTGACAACAGAGCCCATTCTTCTGGGCAGTTCTTC
.	few	TRBJ1-2	TRBV6-5	CASYGQPGGYTF	TGTGCCAGCTACGGACAACCGGGTGGCTACACCTTC
.	.	TRBJ2-5	TRBV18	CASSTTEETQYF	TGTGCCAGCTCAACGACCGAAGAGACCCAGTACTTC
TRBD2	many	TRBJ2-1	TRBV12-3/TRBV12-4	CASSRGGSGGAGSYNEQFF	TGTGCCAGCAGCCGAGGGGGTAGCGGGGGGGCCGGCTCCTACAATGAGCAGTTCTTC
TRBD1	many	TRBJ1-1	TRBV12-3/TRBV12-4	CASSANPGQGAGGEAFF	TGTGCCAGCAGCGCCAATCCGGGACAGGGGGCCGGGGGTGAAGCTTTCTTT
TRBD1	many	TRBJ1-1	TRBV18	CASSRQGNTEAFF	TGTGCCAGCAGTCGACAGGGGAACACTGAAGCTTTCTTT
.	.	TRBJ2-6	TRBV20-1	CSARKDREVGANVLTF	TGCAGTGCTAGAAAAGACAGGGAGGTTGGGGCCAACGTCCTGACTTTC
.	.	TRBJ1-2	TRBV3-1	CASSQYQTYGYTF	TGTGCCAGCAGCCAGTATCAAACCTATGGCTACACCTTC
.	few	TRBJ2-7	TRBV2	CASNSRRWLGEQYF	TGTGCCAGCAATTCCAGGCGTTGGCTCGGCGAGCAGTACTTC
.	many	TRBJ2-3	TRBV5-4	CASSLGLSTDTQYF	TGTGCCAGCAGCCTCGGACTCAGCACAGATACGCAGTATTTT
TRBD1	few	TRBJ1-2	TRBV4-3	CASSQVTGTGRINLGYTF	TGCGCCAGCAGCCAAGTCACCGGGACAGGGCGTATCAATTTGGGCTACACCTTC